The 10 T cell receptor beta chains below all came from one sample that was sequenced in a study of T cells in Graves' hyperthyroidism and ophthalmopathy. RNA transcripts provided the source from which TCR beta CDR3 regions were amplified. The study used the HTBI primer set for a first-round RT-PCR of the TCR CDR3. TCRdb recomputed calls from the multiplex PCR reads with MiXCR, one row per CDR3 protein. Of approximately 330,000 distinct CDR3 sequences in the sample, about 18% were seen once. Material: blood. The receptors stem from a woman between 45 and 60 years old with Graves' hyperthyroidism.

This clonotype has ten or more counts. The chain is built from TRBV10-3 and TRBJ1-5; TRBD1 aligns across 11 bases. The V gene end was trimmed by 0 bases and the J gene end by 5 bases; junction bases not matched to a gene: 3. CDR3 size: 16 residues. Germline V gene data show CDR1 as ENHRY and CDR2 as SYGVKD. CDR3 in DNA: TGTGCCATCAGTGAGTCTCGGACAGGGGGCTATCAGCCCCAGCATTTT. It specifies CAISESRTGGYQPQHF.

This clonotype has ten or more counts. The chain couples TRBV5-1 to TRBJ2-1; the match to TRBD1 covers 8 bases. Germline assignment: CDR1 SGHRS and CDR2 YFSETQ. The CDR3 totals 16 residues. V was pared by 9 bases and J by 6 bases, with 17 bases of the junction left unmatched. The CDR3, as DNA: TGCGCCACCACGCCCAACTTGCAGGGGGCGCTCAATGAGCAGTTCTTC. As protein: CATTPNLQGALNEQFF.

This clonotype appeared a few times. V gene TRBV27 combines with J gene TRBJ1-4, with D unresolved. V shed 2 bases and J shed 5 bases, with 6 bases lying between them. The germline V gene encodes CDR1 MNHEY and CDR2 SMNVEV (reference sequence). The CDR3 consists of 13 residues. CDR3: CASSLSGNEKLFF. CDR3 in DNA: TGTGCCAGCAGTTTAAGTGGGAATGAAAAACTGTTTTTT. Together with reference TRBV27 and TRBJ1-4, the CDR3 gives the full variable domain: EAQVTQNPRYLITVTGKKLTVTCSQNMNHEYMSWYRQDPGLGLRQIYYSMNVEVTDKGDVPEGYKVSRKEKRNFPLILESPSPNQTSLYFCASSLSGNEKLFFGSGTQLSVL.

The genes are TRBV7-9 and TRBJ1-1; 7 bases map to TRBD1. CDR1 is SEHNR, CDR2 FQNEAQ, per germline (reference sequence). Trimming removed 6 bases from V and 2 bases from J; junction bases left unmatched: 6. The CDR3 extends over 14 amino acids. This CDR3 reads CASRLRTGNTEAFF. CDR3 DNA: TGTGCCAGCAGATTACGGACAGGAAACACTGAAGCTTTCTTT.

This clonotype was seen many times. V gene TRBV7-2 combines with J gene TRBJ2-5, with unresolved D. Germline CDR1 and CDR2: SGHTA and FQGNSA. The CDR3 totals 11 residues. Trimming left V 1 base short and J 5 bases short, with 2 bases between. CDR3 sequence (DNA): TGTGCCAGCAGCTTAGTGGAGACCCAGTACTTC. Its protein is CASSLVETQYF.

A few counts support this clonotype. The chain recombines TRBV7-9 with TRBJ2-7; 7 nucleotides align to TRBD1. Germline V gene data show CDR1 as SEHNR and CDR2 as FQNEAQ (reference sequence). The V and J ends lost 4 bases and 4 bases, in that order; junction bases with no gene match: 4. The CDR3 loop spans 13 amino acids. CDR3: CASSWAQGYEQYV. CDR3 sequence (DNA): TGTGCCAGCAGCTGGGCACAGGGGTACGAGCAGTACGTC.

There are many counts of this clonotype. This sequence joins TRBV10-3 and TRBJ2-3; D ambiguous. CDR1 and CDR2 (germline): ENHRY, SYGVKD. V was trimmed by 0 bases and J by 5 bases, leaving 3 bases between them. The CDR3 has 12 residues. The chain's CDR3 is CAISESVDTQYF. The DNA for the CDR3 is TGTGCCATCAGTGAGTCGGTAGATACGCAGTATTTT.

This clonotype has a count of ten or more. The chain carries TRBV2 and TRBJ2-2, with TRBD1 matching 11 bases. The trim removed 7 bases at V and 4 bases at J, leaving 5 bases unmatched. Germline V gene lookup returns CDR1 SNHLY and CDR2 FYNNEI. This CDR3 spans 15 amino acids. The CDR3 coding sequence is TGTGCCAGCAAGAAGGACAGGGGGCCCACCGGGGAGCTGTTTTTT. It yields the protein CASKKDRGPTGELFF.

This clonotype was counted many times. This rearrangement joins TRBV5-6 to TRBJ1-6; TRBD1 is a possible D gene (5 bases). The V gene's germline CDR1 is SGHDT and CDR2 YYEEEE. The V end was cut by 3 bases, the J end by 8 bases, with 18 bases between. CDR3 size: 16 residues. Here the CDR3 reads CASSSGTNSWHSPLHF. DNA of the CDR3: TGTGCCAGCAGCTCTGGGACCAACTCTTGGCATTCACCCCTCCACTTT.

CDR3 amino acids: CASSQTPSQETQYF. The CDR3 DNA sequence: TGTGCCAGCAGCCAAACCCCCTCCCAAGAGACCCAGTACTTC. This sequence joins TRBV14 and TRBJ2-5; D is uncertain. The CDR3 contains 14 residues. CDR1 and CDR2 from the germline V gene are SGHDN and FVKESK. Trimming left V 2 bases short and J 1 base short, with 8 bases between.